Detailed here is one T cell receptor beta chain. This entry belongs to a study of blood T cell repertoires in COVID-19. The germline V gene encodes CDR1 MDHEN and CDR2 SYDVKM. V dropped 7 bases and J dropped 2 bases, with 8 bases sitting between them. The CDR3 contains 13 residues. TCRdb's table, derived via immunoSEQ multiplex PCR, lists solely in-frame clones and lacks some. Of tens of thousands of clones listed, about nine tenths are singletons. The V call is TRBV28, the J call TRBJ2-2, with unresolved D. The sequence derives from a man in his sixties with active COVID-19. The specimen sequenced was peripheral blood. In nucleotides, the CDR3 is TGTGCCAGCATCTATCAAAACACCGGGGAGCTGTTTTTT. It yields the protein CASIYQNTGELFF.